Sequencing of this T cell receptor beta chain was carried out in a study of shared clonotypes between healthy human individuals. TCRdb's table, derived via immunoSEQ multiplex PCR, lists solely in-frame clones and lacks some. The sample lists around 2,100,000 clones; approximately 94% were seen once. A note on this clone: Additional DNA sequences in this sample encode the identical CDR3.

V lost 0 bases, J lost 5 bases, and 11 bases lay in between. The germline CDR1 and CDR2 sequences are SGDLS and YYNGEE. The CDR3 is 14 residues long. Cells designated naive CD8 were CD45RO-negative and were positively selected for CCR7, with terminally differentiated effector memory CD45RA+ cells excluded. The sequence was collected from a man younger than 30 in good health. The rearrangement joins TRBV9 to TRBJ1-1, with a tentative D call TRBD1 (5 bases). Input material: naive CD8+ T cells sorted from blood. CDR3 loop: CASSVGTGSTEAFF. Written as DNA, the CDR3 is TGTGCCAGCAGCGTAGGTACAGGTAGTACTGAAGCTTTCTTT.